A selection of T cell receptor beta chains follows, all from one sample in a study of blood T cell repertoires in COVID-19. Measured with immunoSEQ multiplex PCR; TCRdb has only the in-frame clones, and not every one. The data show some 330,000 clones, with 87% seen just once and about 1.9% held by the top ten. Specimen: PBMCs or T cells enriched from blood (not recorded which). These receptors were taken from a man aged 35 to 55 in a cohort exposed to, infected with or recovered from COVID-19 (not recorded which). Each CDR3 is given with its conserved first and last residue. D genes are given only for firm matches. Only part of the rows carry a size: once, few, many, or a class if the clone is expanded.

TRBD2	TRBV5-1	TRBJ2-7	-	CASRLAGGDEQYF	TGCGCCAGCCGACTAGCGGGAGGGGACGAGCAGTACTTC
-	TRBV18	TRBJ1-2	-	CASSPDTGFYGYTF	TGTGCCAGCTCACCGGACACAGGGTTCTATGGCTACACCTTC
TRBD2	TRBV9	TRBJ2-3	-	CASSPRTSGRIGTDTQYF	TGTGCCAGCAGCCCTCGGACTAGCGGGAGGATCGGCACAGATACGCAGTATTTT
-	TRBV20-1	TRBJ1-1	-	CSASKELTSEAFF	TGCAGTGCTAGTAAGGAGTTAACATCTGAAGCTTTCTTT
-	TRBV10-2	TRBJ1-2	-	CASSTRTEGYGYTF	TGCGCCAGCAGTACTAGGACGGAGGGGTATGGCTACACCTTC
TRBD1	TRBV2	TRBJ1-1	-	CASKPPGTGNTEAFF	TGTGCCAGCAAGCCCCCAGGGACAGGGAACACTGAAGCTTTCTTT
TRBD2	TRBV7-8	TRBJ2-5	-	CASSLIVSGSTKETQYF	TGTGCCAGCAGCTTAATTGTTAGCGGGAGCACAAAAGAGACCCAGTACTTC
-	TRBV21-1	TRBJ1-5	-	CAIALGELDQPQHF	TGTGCCATTGCCCTCGGGGAATTGGATCAGCCCCAGCATTTT
TRBD1	TRBV5-4	TRBJ2-7	-	CASTRTGRGNYEQYF	TGTGCCAGCACAAGGACAGGGAGAGGCAACTACGAGCAGTACTTC
-	TRBV10-2	TRBJ2-7	-	CASSEARVAYEQYF	TGCGCCAGCAGTGAAGCGAGAGTGGCATACGAGCAGTACTTC
-	TRBV6-2/TRBV6-3	TRBJ2-1	-	CASSHMTTGGYEQFF	TGTGCCAGCAGTCACATGACCACTGGCGGCTATGAGCAGTTCTTC
-	TRBV2	TRBJ1-5	few	CASSALTVSNQPQHF	TGTGCCAGCAGTGCCTTGACAGTTAGCAATCAGCCCCAGCATTTT
TRBD1	TRBV5-4	TRBJ2-3	-	CASSFRTGDGSDTQYF	TGTGCCAGCAGCTTTCGGACAGGGGACGGGTCAGATACGCAGTATTTT
TRBD1	TRBV30	TRBJ2-4	-	CAWSSSDRGNIQYF	TGTGCCTGGAGTTCCTCCGACAGGGGAAACATTCAGTACTTC
TRBD2	TRBV7-9	TRBJ2-7	-	CASSPPSGSYEQYF	TGTGCCAGCAGCCCGCCTAGCGGGAGCTACGAGCAGTACTTC
-	TRBV5-1	TRBJ2-7	-	CASSLGTNEQYF	TGCGCCAGCAGCTTGGGGACAAACGAGCAGTACTTC
-	TRBV15	TRBJ2-3	-	CATSRDFKQGTDTQYF	TGTGCCACCAGCAGAGATTTTAAACAGGGCACAGATACGCAGTATTTT
-	TRBV3-1/TRBV3-2	TRBJ2-7	-	CASSQENRVGEQYF	TGTGCCAGCAGCCAAGAGAACAGGGTGGGCGAGCAGTACTTC
-	TRBV27	TRBJ1-2	once	CASRLLANNYGYTF	TGTGCCAGCAGGCTTTTAGCGAATAACTATGGCTACACCTTC
-	TRBV2	TRBJ2-1	-	CASSSQGKYNEQFF	TGTGCCAGCAGTTCTCAGGGAAAATACAATGAGCAGTTCTTC
-	TRBV9	TRBJ1-3	-	CASKGGDGNTIYF	TGTGCCAGCAAAGGGGGGGATGGAAACACCATATATTTT
-	TRBV27	TRBJ2-3	-	CASSLLVSGDTQYF	TGTGCCAGCAGTTTATTGGTGTCAGGAGATACGCAGTATTTT
-	TRBV11-3	TRBJ2-7	-	CASSLGGNPSYEQYF	TGTGCCAGCAGCTTGGGCGGGAACCCCTCCTACGAGCAGTACTTC
-	TRBV6-5	TRBJ2-5	-	CASTLQETQYF	TGTGCCAGCACCCTCCAAGAGACCCAGTACTTC
-	TRBV6-6	TRBJ1-1	-	CASKDSMNTEAFF	TGTGCCAGCAAGGACAGCATGAACACTGAAGCTTTCTTT
-	TRBV2	TRBJ1-3	-	CASSELASGNTIYF	TGTGCCAGCAGTGAACTGGCCTCTGGAAACACCATATATTTT
-	TRBV6-5	TRBJ1-2	-	CASRGLGHSNYGYTF	TGTGCCAGCAGGGGTTTAGGACATTCTAACTATGGCTACACCTTC
-	TRBV5-4	TRBJ1-1	-	CASSADTEAFF	TGTGCCAGCAGCGCAGACACTGAAGCTTTCTTT
TRBD2	TRBV19	TRBJ2-7	few	CASSGRLAGASEQYF	TGTGCCAGTAGTGGACGACTAGCGGGAGCTTCCGAGCAGTACTTC
TRBD1	TRBV7-3	TRBJ1-6	few	CASSLSAGQGNSPLHF	TGTGCCAGCAGCTTAAGTGCCGGACAGGGTAATTCACCCCTCCACTTT
-	TRBV11-2	TRBJ2-7	-	CASSLGGYKTYEQYF	TGTGCCAGCAGCTTAGGAGGTTACAAGACCTACGAGCAGTACTTC
TRBD2	TRBV19	TRBJ2-1	-	CASSSGNSYNEQFF	TGTGCCAGTTCGAGCGGGAACTCCTACAATGAGCAGTTCTTC
-	TRBV10-1	TRBJ2-2	once	CASSYLGQLNTGELFF	TGCGCCAGCAGTTATTTGGGACAATTAAACACCGGGGAGCTGTTTTTT
TRBD1	TRBV2	TRBJ1-6	-	CASSTGTVMGSPLHF	TGTGCCAGCAGTACCGGGACAGTAATGGGTTCACCCCTCCACTTT
-	TRBV13	TRBJ2-2	-	CASSLGGTNTGELFF	TGTGCCAGCAGCTTAGGGGGCACGAACACCGGGGAGCTGTTTTTT
-	TRBV7-3	TRBJ1-6	-	CASSWGAYNSPLHF	TGTGCCAGCAGTTGGGGAGCCTATAATTCACCCCTCCACTTT
TRBD1	TRBV27	TRBJ1-6	few	CATTQVGGQGAPNSPLHF	TGTGCCACCACGCAAGTCGGGGGACAGGGGGCCCCGAATTCACCCCTCCACTTT
-	TRBV28	TRBJ1-2	-	CASTAGRRDYGYTF	TGTGCCAGCACGGCGGGGAGGAGGGATTATGGCTACACCTTC